This T cell receptor (beta chain) was recovered during a study of breast tumors, draining lymph nodes, adjacent tissues. General study results and limits: Data only fit, rather than demonstrated, lymph node origin of most tumor T cells. Luminal-like breast cancer showed significantly higher tumor–nontumor repertoire similarity than basal-like. Compared with lymph nodes, tumors were less diverse; compared with nontumor tissue, more. The data were judged consistent with most tumor T cells coming from lymph node and expanding in tumor.

TCRdb redid the calling of the multiplex PCR reads with MiXCR, one entry per CDR3 protein. The repertoire includes 85,000 to 120,000 distinct CDR3 sequences, around 30% of them detected once, and around 5.9% sits in the top ten. This clonotype was observed at least ten times. Its antigen is not known. Axillary draining lymph nodes of breast cancer patients supplied the node samples. CDR1 is SGHTA, CDR2 FQGTGA, per germline. The CDR3 totals 16 residues. V was trimmed by 5 bases and J by 0 bases, leaving 11 bases between them. The sample taken for sequencing was axillary lymph node tissue. The receptor was isolated from a female donor with breast cancer. Some clones in this sample may be carry-over from other donors' samples. This rearrangement joins TRBV7-3 to TRBJ2-6; D is uncertain. The CDR3 DNA follows: TGTGCCAGCAGCCGTGGCAGGTCCTCTGGGGCCAACGTCCTGACTTTC. This codes for CASSRGRSSGANVLTF.